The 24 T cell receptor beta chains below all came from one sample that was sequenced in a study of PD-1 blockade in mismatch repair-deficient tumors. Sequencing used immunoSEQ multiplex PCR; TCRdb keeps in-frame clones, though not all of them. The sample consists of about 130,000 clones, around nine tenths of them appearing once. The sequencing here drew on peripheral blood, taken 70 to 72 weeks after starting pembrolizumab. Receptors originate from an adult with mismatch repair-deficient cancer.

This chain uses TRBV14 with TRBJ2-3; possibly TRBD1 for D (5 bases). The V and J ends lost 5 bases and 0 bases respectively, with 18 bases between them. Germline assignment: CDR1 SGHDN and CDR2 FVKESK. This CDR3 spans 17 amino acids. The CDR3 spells CASSDVTRTSSTDTQYF. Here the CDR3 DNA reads TGTGCCAGCAGCGATGTTACACGGACAAGTAGCACAGATACGCAGTATTTT.

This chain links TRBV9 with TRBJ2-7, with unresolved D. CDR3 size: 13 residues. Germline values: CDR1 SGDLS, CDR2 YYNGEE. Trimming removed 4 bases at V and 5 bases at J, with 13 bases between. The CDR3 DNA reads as TGTGCCAGCAGCAGGCTGAGAGACGACGAGCAGTACTTC. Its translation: CASSRLRDDEQYF.

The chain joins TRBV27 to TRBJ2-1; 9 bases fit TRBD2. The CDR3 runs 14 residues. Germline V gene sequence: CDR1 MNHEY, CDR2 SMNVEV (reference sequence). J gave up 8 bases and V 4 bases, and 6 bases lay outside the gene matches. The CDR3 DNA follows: TGTGCCAGCAGTTCTAGCGGGAATATCGATGAGCAGTTCTTC. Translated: CASSSSGNIDEQFF.

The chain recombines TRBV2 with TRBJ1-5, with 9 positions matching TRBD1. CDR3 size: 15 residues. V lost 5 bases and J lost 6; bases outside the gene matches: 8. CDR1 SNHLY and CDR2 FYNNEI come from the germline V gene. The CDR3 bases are TGTGCCAGCAGTCGACTCCCGGGACAGGGTCAGCCCCAGCATTTT. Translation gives CASSRLPGQGQPQHF.

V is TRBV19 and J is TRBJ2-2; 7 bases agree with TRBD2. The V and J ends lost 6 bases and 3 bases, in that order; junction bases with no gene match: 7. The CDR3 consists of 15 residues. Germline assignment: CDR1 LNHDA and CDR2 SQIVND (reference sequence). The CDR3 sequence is CASRGGRGYTGELFF. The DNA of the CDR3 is TGTGCCAGTAGGGGCGGGAGAGGATACACCGGGGAGCTGTTTTTT.

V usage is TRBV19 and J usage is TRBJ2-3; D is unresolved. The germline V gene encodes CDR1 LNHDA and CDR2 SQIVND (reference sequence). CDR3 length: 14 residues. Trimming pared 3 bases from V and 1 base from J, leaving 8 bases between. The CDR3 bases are TGTGCCAGTAGTATGGGCCCCCGCACAGATACGCAGTATTTT. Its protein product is CASSMGPRTDTQYF.

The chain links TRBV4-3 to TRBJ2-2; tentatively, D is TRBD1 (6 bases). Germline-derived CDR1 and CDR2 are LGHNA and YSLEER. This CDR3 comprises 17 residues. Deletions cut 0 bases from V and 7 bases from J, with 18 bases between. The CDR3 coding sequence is TGCGCCAGCAGCCAAGATAGACCAGGGGAGTCCGACGGGGAGCTGTTTTTT. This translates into CASSQDRPGESDGELFF.

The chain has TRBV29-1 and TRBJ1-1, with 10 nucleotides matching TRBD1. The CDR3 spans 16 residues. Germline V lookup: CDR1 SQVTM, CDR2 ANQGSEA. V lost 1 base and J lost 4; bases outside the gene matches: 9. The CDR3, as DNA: TGCAGCGTTGAAGGAGGGACAGGGGAGGTCGGCACTGAAGCTTTCTTT. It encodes CSVEGGTGEVGTEAFF.

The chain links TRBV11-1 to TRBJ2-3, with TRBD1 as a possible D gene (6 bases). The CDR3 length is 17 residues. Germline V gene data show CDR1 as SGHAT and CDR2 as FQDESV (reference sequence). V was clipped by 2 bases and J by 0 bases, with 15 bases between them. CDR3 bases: TGTGCCAGCAGCTTAAGGGGCAGGGGCTCTAGCACAGATACGCAGTATTTT. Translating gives CASSLRGRGSSTDTQYF.

The CDR3 sequence: CATSRRRQGTQETQYF. The CDR3 coding sequence is TGTGCCACCAGCAGGCGTCGCCAGGGGACCCAAGAGACCCAGTACTTC. V is TRBV15 and J is TRBJ2-5, with a weak D call TRBD1 (6 bases). CDR3 length equals 16 residues. Germline V CDR1 and CDR2: LNHNV, YYDKDF (reference sequence). Deletions cut 3 bases from V and 1 base from J, with 15 bases between.

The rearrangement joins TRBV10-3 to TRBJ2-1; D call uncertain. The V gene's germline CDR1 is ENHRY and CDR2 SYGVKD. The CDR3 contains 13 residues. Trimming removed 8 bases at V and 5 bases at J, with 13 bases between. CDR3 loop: CAIGISGDNEQFF. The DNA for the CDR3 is TGTGCCATCGGGATATCGGGCGACAATGAGCAGTTCTTC.

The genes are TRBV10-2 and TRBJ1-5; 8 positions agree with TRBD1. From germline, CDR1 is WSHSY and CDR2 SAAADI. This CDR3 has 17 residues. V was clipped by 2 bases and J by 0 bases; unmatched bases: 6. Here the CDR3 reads CASSEAGRGLSNQPQHF. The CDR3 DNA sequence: TGCGCCAGCAGTGAGGCGGGCAGGGGGCTTAGCAATCAGCCCCAGCATTTT.

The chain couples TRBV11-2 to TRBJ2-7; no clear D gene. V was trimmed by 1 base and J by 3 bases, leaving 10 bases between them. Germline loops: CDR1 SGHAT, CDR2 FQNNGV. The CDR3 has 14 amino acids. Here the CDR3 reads CASSLAGGLYEQYF. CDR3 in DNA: TGTGCCAGCAGCTTAGCGGGTGGTCTCTACGAGCAGTACTTC.

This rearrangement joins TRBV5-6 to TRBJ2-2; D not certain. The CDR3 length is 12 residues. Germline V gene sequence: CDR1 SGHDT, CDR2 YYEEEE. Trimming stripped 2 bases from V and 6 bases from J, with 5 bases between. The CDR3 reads CASSLIAGELFF. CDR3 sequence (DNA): TGTGCCAGCAGCTTAATCGCCGGGGAGCTGTTTTTT.

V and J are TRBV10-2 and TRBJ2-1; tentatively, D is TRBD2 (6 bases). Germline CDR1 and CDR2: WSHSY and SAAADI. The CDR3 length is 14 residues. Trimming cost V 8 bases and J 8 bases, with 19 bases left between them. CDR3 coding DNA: TGCGCCAGCCTTGATCCGGGAGAAGGAGATGAGCAGTTCTTC. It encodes CASLDPGEGDEQFF.

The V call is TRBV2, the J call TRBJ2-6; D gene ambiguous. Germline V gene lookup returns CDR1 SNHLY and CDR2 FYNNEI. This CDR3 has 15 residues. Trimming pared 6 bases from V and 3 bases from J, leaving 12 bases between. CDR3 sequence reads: CASSQRRDGANVLTF. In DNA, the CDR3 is TGTGCCAGCAGCCAAAGAAGAGATGGGGCCAACGTCCTGACTTTC.

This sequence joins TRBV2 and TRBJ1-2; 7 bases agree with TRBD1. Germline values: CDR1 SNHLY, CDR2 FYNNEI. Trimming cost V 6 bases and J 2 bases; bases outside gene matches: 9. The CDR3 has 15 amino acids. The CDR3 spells CASRGDRAFNYGYTF. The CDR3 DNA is TGTGCCAGCAGGGGGGACAGAGCATTCAACTATGGCTACACCTTC.

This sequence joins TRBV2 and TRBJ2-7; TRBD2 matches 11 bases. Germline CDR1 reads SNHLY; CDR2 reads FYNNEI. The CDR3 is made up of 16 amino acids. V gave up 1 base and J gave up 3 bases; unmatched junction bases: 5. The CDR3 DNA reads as TGTGCCAGCAGTGAAGGGTCCGGGACTAGCGGCTACGAGCAGTACTTC. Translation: CASSEGSGTSGYEQYF.

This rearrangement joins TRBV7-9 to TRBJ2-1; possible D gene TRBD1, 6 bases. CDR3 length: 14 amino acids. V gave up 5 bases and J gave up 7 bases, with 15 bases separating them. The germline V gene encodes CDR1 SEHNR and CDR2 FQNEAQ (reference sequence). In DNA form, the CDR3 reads TGTGCCAGCAGCATAGACCAGGGGAGTAATGAGCAGTTCTTC. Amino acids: CASSIDQGSNEQFF.

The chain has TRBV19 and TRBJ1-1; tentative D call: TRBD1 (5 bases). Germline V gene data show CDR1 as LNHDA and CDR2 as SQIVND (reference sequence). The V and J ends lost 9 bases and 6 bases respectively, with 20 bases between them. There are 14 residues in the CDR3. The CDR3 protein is CASTRGRDYPEAFF. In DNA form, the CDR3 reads TGTGCCAGCACGAGGGGAAGGGATTATCCTGAAGCTTTCTTT.

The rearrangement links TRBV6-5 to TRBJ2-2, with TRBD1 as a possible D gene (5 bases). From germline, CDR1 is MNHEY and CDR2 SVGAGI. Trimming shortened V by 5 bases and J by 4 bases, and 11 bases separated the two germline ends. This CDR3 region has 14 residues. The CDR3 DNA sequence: TGTGCCAGCAGTCGCAGGGTTCGCACCGGGGAGCTGTTTTTT. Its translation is CASSRRVRTGELFF.

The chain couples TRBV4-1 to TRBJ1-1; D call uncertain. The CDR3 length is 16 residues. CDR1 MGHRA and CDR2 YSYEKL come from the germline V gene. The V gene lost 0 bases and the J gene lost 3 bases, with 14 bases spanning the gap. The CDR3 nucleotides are TGCGCCAGCAGCCAAGAGGGCCTCCAACCCCACACTGAAGCTTTCTTT. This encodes CASSQEGLQPHTEAFF.

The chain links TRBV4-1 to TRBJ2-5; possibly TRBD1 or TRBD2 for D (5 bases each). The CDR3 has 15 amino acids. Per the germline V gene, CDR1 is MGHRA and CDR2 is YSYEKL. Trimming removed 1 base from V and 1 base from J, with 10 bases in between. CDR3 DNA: TGCGCCAGCAGCCAAGTCGCCGGGGCCCAAGAGACCCAGTACTTC. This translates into CASSQVAGAQETQYF.

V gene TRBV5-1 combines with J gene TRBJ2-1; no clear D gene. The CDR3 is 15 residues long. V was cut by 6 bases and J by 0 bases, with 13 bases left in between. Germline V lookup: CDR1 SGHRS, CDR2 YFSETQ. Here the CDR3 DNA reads TGCGCCAGCACCCCCGCATTCAGCTCCTACAATGAGCAGTTCTTC. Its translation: CASTPAFSSYNEQFF. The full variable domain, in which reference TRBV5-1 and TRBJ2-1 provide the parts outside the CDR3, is KAGVTQTPRYLIKTRGQQVTLSCSPISGHRSVSWYQQTPGQGLQFLFEYFSETQRNKGNFPGRFSGRQFSNSRSEMNVSTLELGDSALYLCASTPAFSSYNEQFFGPGTRLTVL.